Listed here is a single T cell receptor beta chain. The data derive from a study of blood T cell repertoires in COVID-19. For the study at large: Acute-phase and convalescent COVID-19 samples originated in the United States, Italy and Spain.

Clinical history as reported by participants underpinned cohort assignment. V was pared by 1 base and J by 1 base, with 4 bases of the junction left unmatched. Germline loops: CDR1 LNHDA, CDR2 SQIVND (reference sequence). This CDR3 has 16 amino acids. TCRdb's table, derived via immunoSEQ multiplex PCR, lists solely in-frame clones and lacks some. This table has under 200,000 clones, roughly 80% appearing once. This TCR was sampled from a woman aged 60-75 years with acute COVID-19. V and J are TRBV19 and TRBJ2-3; 8 nucleotides align to TRBD2. Material: PBMCs or T cells enriched from blood (not recorded which). The CDR3 loop reads CASSIVPSGRTDTQYF. The CDR3 DNA is TGTGCCAGTAGTATAGTTCCTAGCGGGCGCACAGATACGCAGTATTTT.